This passage covers 30 T cell receptor beta chains from one sample sequenced in a study of blood T cell repertoires in COVID-19. Some clones are missing from TCRdb's copy, which holds only in-frame ones; the method was immunoSEQ multiplex PCR. The sample consists of 140,000 to 150,000 clones, about 84% of them appearing once. Sequencing was carried out using peripheral blood. The source of these receptors is a man between 60 and 70 years old with active or convalescent COVID-19.

The chain recombines TRBV2 with TRBJ2-5, with D perhaps TRBD1 (6 bases). The CDR3 consists of 15 residues. Germline CDR1 reads SNHLY; CDR2 reads FYNNEI. Trimming stripped 6 bases from V and 7 bases from J, with 21 bases between. The chain's CDR3 is CASRRDTNTAGTQYF. The CDR3 DNA follows: TGTGCCAGCAGGAGGGACACCAATACTGCAGGGACCCAGTACTTC.

V usage is TRBV29-1 and J usage is TRBJ2-2; TRBD2 is a possible D gene (5 bases). This CDR3 is built from 15 residues. Germline V lookup: CDR1 SQVTM, CDR2 ANQGSEA. Trimming removed 6 bases at V and 3 bases at J, with 17 bases between. This CDR3 reads CSVRASGVHTGELFF. The CDR3 DNA sequence: TGCAGCGTGAGGGCCTCAGGAGTTCACACCGGGGAGCTGTTTTTT.

Only a few counts were recorded for this clone. The CDR3 coding sequence is TGTGCCAGCACGGGCGGGAATCGTCAGCCCCAGCATTTT. Protein: CASTGGNRQPQHF. The chain recombines TRBV2 with TRBJ1-5; D is uncertain. The germline V and J ends were trimmed by 7 bases and 6 bases, with 13 bases remaining between them. Germline CDR1 and CDR2: SNHLY and FYNNEI. The CDR3 consists of 13 residues.

The chain links TRBV7-3 to TRBJ2-3, with D uncertain. Germline loops: CDR1 SGHTA, CDR2 FQGTGA. With 5 bases removed from V and 6 bases from J, the gap between germline ends came to 9 bases. This CDR3 is built from 12 residues. The CDR3 is CASSLSADTQYF. The CDR3 nucleotides are TGTGCCAGCAGCCTGAGTGCCGATACGCAGTATTTT. The full variable domain, with the rest looked up from reference TRBV7-3 and TRBJ2-3, is GAGVSQTPSNKVTEKGKYVELRCDPISGHTALYWYRQSLGQGPEFLIYFQGTGAADDSGLPNDRFFAVRPEGSVSTLKIQRTERGDSAVYLCASSLSADTQYFGPGTRLTVL.

This sequence joins TRBV15 and TRBJ2-7; the match to TRBD2 covers 7 bases. The CDR3 length is 15 residues. V dropped 0 bases and J dropped 5; count of bases not matched to a gene: 7. Germline CDR1 LNHNV, CDR2 YYDKDF (reference sequence). As DNA, the CDR3 is TGTGCCACCAGCAGAGATGGGGGGGAGCAGGACGAGCAGTACTTC. Encoded protein: CATSRDGGEQDEQYF.

The chain is built from TRBV5-4 and TRBJ2-7; 7 bases line up with TRBD2. CDR1 is SGHNT and CDR2 is YYREEE in the germline V gene (reference sequence). The junction had 4 bases not matched to a gene; V was cut back by 4 bases and J by 3 bases. The CDR3 contains 13 residues. The CDR3 spells CASSASGDYEQYF. CDR3 DNA: TGTGCCAGCAGCGCTAGCGGAGACTACGAGCAGTACTTC. Drawing the rest from reference TRBV5-4 and TRBJ2-7, the complete variable domain is ETGVTQSPTHLIKTRGQQVTLRCSSQSGHNTVSWYQQALGQGPQFIFQYYREEENGRGNFPPRFSGLQFPNYSSELNVNALELDDSALYLCASSASGDYEQYFGPGTRLTVT.

The CDR3 nucleotides read TGTGCCAGCAGTGCCACCGGGACAGGGTACTCTGGAAACACCATATATTTT. This codes for CASSATGTGYSGNTIYF. This chain connects TRBV28 to TRBJ1-3, with TRBD1 matching 9 bases. Germline assignment: CDR1 MDHEN and CDR2 SYDVKM. The CDR3 covers 17 residues. With 5 bases clipped from V and 0 bases from J, the junction kept 8 bases outside the gene matches.

The rearrangement uses TRBV6-2 or TRBV6-3 and TRBJ2-1; 15 nucleotides align to TRBD2. The CDR3 is 17 amino acids. The V and J ends lost 4 bases and 6 bases, in that order; junction bases with no gene match: 7. The germline V gene has CDR1 MNHEY and CDR2 SVGEGT. The CDR3 bases are TGTGCCAGCAGTTTTTTCCAGGGACTAGCGGGGGGCAATGAGCAGTTCTTC. The encoded protein is CASSFFQGLAGGNEQFF.

There are a few counts of this clone. The chain joins TRBV4-3 to TRBJ1-3; D gene uncertain. V was shortened by 2 bases and J by 4 bases, with 12 bases between the two germline ends. Germline-derived CDR1 and CDR2 are LGHNA and YSLEER. The CDR3 consists of 15 residues. The CDR3 protein is CASSQIAGYGNTIYF. The DNA for the CDR3 is TGCGCCAGCAGCCAAATCGCGGGATACGGAAACACCATATATTTT.

The V and J genes are TRBV9 and TRBJ2-2; 14 nucleotides agree with TRBD2. CDR1 is SGDLS, CDR2 YYNGEE, per germline. The junction had 9 bases not matched to a gene; V was cut back by 0 bases and J by 2 bases. The CDR3 has 20 amino acids. CDR3 DNA: TGTGCCAGCAGCGTAGCCGGGACTAGCGGGAGAGGGCTAAACACCGGGGAGCTGTTTTTT. This codes for CASSVAGTSGRGLNTGELFF.

This chain links TRBV4-1 with TRBJ2-7, with D possibly being TRBD1 (6 bases). Trimming stripped 11 bases from V and 5 bases from J, with 16 bases between. From germline, CDR1 is MGHRA and CDR2 YSYEKL. The CDR3 totals 12 residues. CDR3 sequence reads: CASGQLQDEQYF. The CDR3 bases are TGCGCCTCCGGACAGCTTCAAGACGAGCAGTACTTC.

V usage is TRBV27 and J usage is TRBJ1-2, with a possible D match to TRBD1 (6 bases). V was pared by 5 bases and J by 8 bases, with 15 bases between. The CDR3 consists of 13 residues. Per germline, CDR1 MNHEY and CDR2 SMNVEV (reference sequence). The CDR3 is CASSTNRVWGYTF. CDR3 DNA sequence: TGTGCCAGCAGTACCAACAGGGTCTGGGGCTACACCTTC.

This clone was counted between two and nine times. The V call is TRBV6-2 or TRBV6-3, the J call TRBJ2-1; possibly TRBD2 for D (5 bases). The CDR3 covers 12 residues. CDR1 is MNHEY and CDR2 is SVGEGT in the germline V gene. The V end was cut by 4 bases, the J end by 8 bases, with 9 bases between. DNA for the CDR3: TGTGCCAGCAGTTTATTGGGAGATGAGCAGTTCTTC. Translated: CASSLLGDEQFF.

This chain connects TRBV24-1 to TRBJ1-1; D is perhaps TRBD1 (6 bases). V lost 5 bases, J lost 4 bases, and 13 bases lay in between. This CDR3 contains 14 residues. Per germline, CDR1 KGHDR and CDR2 SFDVKD. The CDR3 DNA reads TGTGCCACCAGTGCAACAGGGTCGGGCACTGAAGCTTTCTTT. As protein: CATSATGSGTEAFF.

The chain couples TRBV7-9 to TRBJ2-7; a weak D match, TRBD1 (5 bases). The ends were cut back, 2 bases at V and 3 bases at J, with 11 bases in the middle. Germline CDR1 reads SEHNR; CDR2 reads FQNEAQ (reference sequence). This CDR3 is 14 amino acids long. Written as DNA, the CDR3 is TGTGCCAGCAGCTTATTAGACAGAAACTACGAGCAGTACTTC. Translated: CASSLLDRNYEQYF.

CDR3: CASSPRQGSAYGYTF. CDR3 nucleotide sequence: TGTGCCAGCTCACCCCGACAGGGGTCCGCCTATGGCTACACCTTC. The chain is built from TRBV18 and TRBJ1-2; 8 bases are a match to TRBD1. CDR3 size: 15 residues. V lost 3 bases, J lost 4 bases, and 7 bases stayed unmatched. Per the germline V gene, CDR1 is KGHSH and CDR2 is LQKENI.

The rearrangement joins TRBV10-3 to TRBJ2-1, with 9 bases fitting TRBD1. Germline V gives CDR1 ENHRY, CDR2 SYGVKD. Trimming took 4 bases from V and 6 from J; bases not matched to a gene: 13. CDR3 length equals 17 residues. Written as DNA, the CDR3 is TGTGCCATCAGTGTTTCCCCCGGGACAGGGAAGGTCAATGAGCAGTTCTTC. It specifies CAISVSPGTGKVNEQFF.

V is TRBV5-6 and J is TRBJ2-2; TRBD2 agrees at 13 bases. Per germline, CDR1 SGHDT and CDR2 YYEEEE. This CDR3 is built from 16 residues. Trimming removed 0 bases from V and 7 bases from J; junction bases left unmatched: 3. This chain's CDR3 is CASSLGLAGGHGELFF. DNA of the CDR3: TGTGCCAGCAGCTTGGGACTAGCGGGAGGTCACGGGGAGCTGTTTTTT.

The chain is built from TRBV6-2 or TRBV6-3 and TRBJ2-3, with TRBD2 matching over 11 bases. Looked up from germline, CDR1 is MNHEY and CDR2 is SVGEGT. Trimming at V came to 5 bases and at J to 5 bases, leaving 12 bases not matched to a gene. CDR3 length equals 17 residues. CDR3 amino acids: CASSPPALAGGGDTQYF. In DNA, the CDR3 is TGTGCCAGCAGTCCACCCGCTCTAGCGGGAGGCGGAGATACGCAGTATTTT.

By frequency in the sample, this clone is large. This chain joins TRBV7-3 and TRBJ2-1; 10 nucleotides line up with TRBD2. The CDR3 length is 16 residues. The V gene's germline CDR1 is SGHTA and CDR2 FQGTGA. V lost 4 bases to trimming and J lost 3 bases; unmatched junction nucleotides: 6. DNA for the CDR3: TGTGCCAGCAGCTCACTAGCGGGGTCACACTACAATGAGCAGTTCTTC. Encoded protein: CASSSLAGSHYNEQFF.

The V and J genes are TRBV19 and TRBJ2-7; the match to TRBD2 covers 10 bases. Germline lookup yields CDR1 LNHDA and CDR2 SQIVND (reference sequence). The CDR3 is 14 amino acids. Trimming took 7 bases from V and 4 from J; bases not matched to a gene: 7. The DNA for the CDR3 is TGTGCCAGTATGGATCGGACTAGCGGTTACGAGCAGTACTTC. Amino acids: CASMDRTSGYEQYF.

V usage is TRBV27 and J usage is TRBJ2-1, with 9 bases matching TRBD1. V gave up 3 bases and J gave up 15 bases; unmatched junction bases: 15. Looked up from germline, CDR1 is MNHEY and CDR2 is SMNVEV (reference sequence). The CDR3 is 15 amino acids. The CDR3 DNA follows: TGTGCCAGCAGTTTGACCGGGACAGGGAGCCGAAAGGGGTTCTTC. It translates to CASSLTGTGSRKGFF.

This chain links TRBV30 with TRBJ1-4; D not resolved. V lost 5 bases to trimming and J lost 4 bases, with 14 bases between them. CDR3 size: 14 residues. Germline V gene data show CDR1 as GTSNPN and CDR2 as SVGIG (reference sequence). The DNA of the CDR3 is TGTGCCTGGTCCGGAACAGAAATTAATGAAAAACTGTTTTTT. Protein sequence: CAWSGTEINEKLFF. Complete variable domain (other parts from reference TRBV30 and TRBJ1-4): SQTIHQWPATLVQPVGSPLSLECTVEGTSNPNLYWYRQAAGRGLQLLFYSVGIGQISSEVPQNLSASRPQDRQFILSSKKLLLSDSGFYLCAWSGTEINEKLFFGSGTQLSVL.

In its sample, this clone was seen many times. The chain is built from TRBV6-5 and TRBJ1-3; D possibly corresponds to TRBD1 (5 bases). Trimming removed 4 bases at V and 4 bases at J, with 17 bases between. Germline assignment: CDR1 MNHEY and CDR2 SVGAGI. This CDR3 region has 16 residues. Written as DNA, the CDR3 is TGTGCCAGCAGTTTGGCGGGGCTTGGGTTAGGAAACACCATATATTTT. Its translation: CASSLAGLGLGNTIYF.

In DNA, the CDR3 is TGTGCCAGCAGCTTAGTAGCGGGATCATCCTCCTACGAGCAGTACTTC. It encodes CASSLVAGSSSYEQYF. This sequence joins TRBV7-3 and TRBJ2-7; 8 bases match TRBD2. Germline V gives CDR1 SGHTA, CDR2 FQGTGA. V dropped 2 bases and J dropped 0; count of bases not matched to a gene: 6. The CDR3 extends over 16 amino acids.

For the CDR3, the DNA is TGTGCCAGCAGCCAACAGGGTTATGGCTACACCTTC. Translation: CASSQQGYGYTF. The rearrangement uses TRBV6-5 and TRBJ1-2; maybe TRBD1 (6 bases). The CDR3 is 12 amino acids. V gave up 6 bases and J gave up 5 bases, with 10 bases separating them. Germline-derived CDR1 and CDR2 are MNHEY and SVGAGI.

This clone occurred once. The chain has TRBV5-4 and TRBJ2-5; D unresolved. V was cut by 0 bases and J by 7 bases, with 13 bases left in between. Germline CDR1 is SGHNT and CDR2 is YYREEE (reference sequence). The CDR3 has 14 residues. The CDR3 DNA follows: TGTGCCAGCAGCTTGGAACAGCACCTGGGGACCCAGTACTTC. Encoded protein: CASSLEQHLGTQYF.

The genes are TRBV7-2 and TRBJ2-2; TRBD1 matches at 9 bases. V lost 4 bases and J lost 7; bases outside the gene matches: 7. CDR1 and CDR2 from the germline V gene are SGHTA and FQGNSA. This CDR3 is built from 15 residues. The CDR3 coding sequence is TGTGCCAGCAGCTCGACAGGGGGAAGGGTCGGGGAGCTGTTTTTT. It specifies CASSSTGGRVGELFF.

The rearrangement uses TRBV7-8 and TRBJ1-2; D is uncertain. The V end lost 0 bases, the J end lost 4 bases, and 9 bases lay between the germline ends. The CDR3 is 14 residues long. The germline V gene has CDR1 SGHVS and CDR2 FQNEAQ. CDR3 region: CASSLAQDFYGYTF. In DNA, the CDR3 is TGTGCCAGCAGCTTAGCTCAGGATTTCTATGGCTACACCTTC.

This chain links TRBV10-3 with TRBJ2-5; 7 bases align to TRBD2. Germline V gene data show CDR1 as ENHRY and CDR2 as SYGVKD. The J segment lost 0 bases and the V segment lost 10 bases, leaving 8 bases of the junction unmatched. The CDR3 spans 14 residues. CDR3 loop: CATRPGTNQETQYF. The DNA for the CDR3 is TGTGCCACCAGGCCAGGGACTAACCAAGAGACCCAGTACTTC.